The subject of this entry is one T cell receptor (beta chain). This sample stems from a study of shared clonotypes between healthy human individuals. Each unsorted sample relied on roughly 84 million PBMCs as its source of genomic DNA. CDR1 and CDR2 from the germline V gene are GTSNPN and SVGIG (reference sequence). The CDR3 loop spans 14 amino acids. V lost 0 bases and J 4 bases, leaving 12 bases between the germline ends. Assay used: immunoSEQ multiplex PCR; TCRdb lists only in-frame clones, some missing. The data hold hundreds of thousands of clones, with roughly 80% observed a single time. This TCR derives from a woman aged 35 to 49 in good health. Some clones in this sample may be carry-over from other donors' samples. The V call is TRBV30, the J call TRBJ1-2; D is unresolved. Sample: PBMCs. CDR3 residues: CAWSVNGQVYGYTF. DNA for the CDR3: TGTGCCTGGAGTGTAAATGGGCAGGTCTATGGCTACACCTTC.